The rows below give T cell receptor beta chains drawn from one sample of a study of blood T cells in healthy people across ages. TCRdb analysed the 5' RACE reads with MiXCR anew, one entry per CDR3 protein. The sample includes around 620,000 distinct CDR3 sequences, about 25% of them seen just once. Sequenced input: blood. The receptors derive from a woman in her 70s in good health. CDR3s include the opening cysteine and the closing phenylalanine or tryptophan. A D gene is named only where the DNA matches it firmly. Some rows mark clone size as missing; the rest say once, few, many or name a class of expanded clone.

few,TRBJ2-5,TRBD1,TRBV20-1,TGCAGTGCCCTAAACAGGGGCGGACAAGAGACCCAGTACTTC,CSALNRGGQETQYF
few,TRBJ1-5,TRBD1,TRBV3-1,TGTGCCAGCAGCCCACAGGGGGACCCTCAGCCCCAGCATTTT,CASSPQGDPQPQHF
few,TRBJ2-7,TRBD1,TRBV20-1,TGCAGTGCGAGCGGTACAGGGGTAACCTACGAGCAGTACTTC,CSASGTGVTYEQYF
NA,TRBJ2-4,NA,TRBV15,TGTGCCTTAGGGGTAGCCAAAAACATTCAGTACTTC,CALGVAKNIQYF
NA,TRBJ2-1,TRBD2,TRBV20-1,TGCAGTGTTACGACGGGACTAGCGGCCTACAATGAGCAGTTCTTC,CSVTTGLAAYNEQFF
NA,TRBJ2-3,NA,TRBV7-2,TGTGCCAGCAGCTTAGCGCCTGGGGGGGCGGGCACAGATACGCAGTATTTT,CASSLAPGGAGTDTQYF
few,TRBJ2-7,TRBD2,TRBV9,TGTGCCAGCAGCCCCTGGGGCGGGGGAATCCACGAGCAGTACTTC,CASSPWGGGIHEQYF
many,TRBJ2-7,NA,TRBV19,TGTGCCAGTAGTATAGAGGGGTTCTTCTCCTACGAGCAGTACTTC,CASSIEGFFSYEQYF
NA,TRBJ2-5,TRBD2,TRBV20-1,TGCAGTGCCCCACTAGCGGGGGAACAAGAGACCCAGTACTTC,CSAPLAGEQETQYF
NA,TRBJ2-5,NA,TRBV5-1,TGCGCCAGCAGCCTTATGTGGGGGGCCGGGGAGACCCAGTACTTC,CASSLMWGAGETQYF
NA,TRBJ2-5,TRBD2,TRBV29-1,TGCAGCGTCACTAGCGGGGGGAGTAAGACCCAGTACTTC,CSVTSGGSKTQYF
many,TRBJ2-7,NA,TRBV12-3/TRBV12-4,TGTGCCAGCAGTTTCCAGGGTTCCTACGAGCAGTACTTC,CASSFQGSYEQYF
few,TRBJ1-3,NA,TRBV30,TGTGCCTGGTCATCCGGGACTTCTGGTTATTTT,CAWSSGTSGYF
NA,TRBJ2-5,NA,TRBV6-6,TGTGCCAGCAGTTGGTCAGAGCAAGAGACCCAGTACTTC,CASSWSEQETQYF
few,TRBJ2-1,TRBD2,TRBV11-1,TGTGCCAGCAGCCCTGGCTACGGGGGGGCCGGGTTCTTC,CASSPGYGGAGFF
NA,TRBJ1-1,NA,TRBV9,TGTGCCAGCAGTGTAGAATTGTTGGGGGAAGCTTTCTTT,CASSVELLGEAFF
many,TRBJ2-5,TRBD1,TRBV29-1,TGCAGCGTCCGGGACAGGGGTCGTCAGGAGACCCAGTACTTC,CSVRDRGRQETQYF
few,TRBJ1-2,NA,TRBV20-1,TGCAGTGCCGGGCCGGGGCCTAACTATGGCTACACCTTC,CSAGPGPNYGYTF
NA,TRBJ2-5,NA,TRBV4-3,TGCGCCAGCAGCCAAGATCCTCGGGGGGCCCGGTCACAAGAGACCCAGTACTTC,CASSQDPRGARSQETQYF
few,TRBJ2-7,NA,TRBV28,TGTGCCAGCCGGGACCAATCCTACGAGCAGTACTTC,CASRDQSYEQYF
NA,TRBJ2-3,TRBD2,TRBV5-1,TGCGCCAGCAGCGCCGGGCGGGGGGCTGGCTCAGATACGCAGTATTTT,CASSAGRGAGSDTQYF
NA,TRBJ2-7,NA,TRBV5-1,TGCGCCAGCACTATGGGTAGCGGTACCTACGAGCAGTACTTC,CASTMGSGTYEQYF
few,TRBJ2-4,TRBD1,TRBV6-5,TGTGCCAGCAGCCGAGAAAAAGGGGGCTACATTCAGTACTTC,CASSREKGGYIQYF
NA,TRBJ2-7,NA,TRBV29-1,TGCAGCGTTGAAGATCGAGGAGACAGCCCATACGAGCAGTACTTC,CSVEDRGDSPYEQYF
NA,TRBJ2-1,NA,TRBV20-1,TGCAGTGCCACCGGCCTCCCCTCCTACAATGAGCAGTTCTTC,CSATGLPSYNEQFF
many,TRBJ2-5,NA,TRBV20-1,TGCAGTGCTAGTCCCCTAGATAAGAGGGAGACCCAGTACTTC,CSASPLDKRETQYF
few,TRBJ2-7,NA,TRBV11-3,TGTGCCAGCAGCTTAGCTGGCGCAGGACATGTCCCCACTTACGAGCAGTACTTC,CASSLAGAGHVPTYEQYF
once,TRBJ2-1,NA,TRBV12-3/TRBV12-4,TGTGCCAGCACCCGTAACAACGGAGGGAACAATGAGCAGTTCTTC,CASTRNNGGNNEQFF
NA,TRBJ2-5,NA,TRBV7-8,TGTGCCAGCAGCTTAAATCTCAGGAACAGGAGGGAGACCCAGTACTTC,CASSLNLRNRRETQYF
few,TRBJ1-1,NA,TRBV3-1,TGTGCCAGCAGCCCCGGGGGAGCTTTCTTT,CASSPGGAFF
NA,TRBJ2-5,TRBD2,TRBV4-1,TGCGCCAGCAGCCATGGGATCCTTGCGGGGGGCCTCCAAGAGACCCAGTACTTC,CASSHGILAGGLQETQYF
NA,TRBJ2-3,TRBD2,TRBV12-3/TRBV12-4,TGTGCCAGCAGCCTAATTCTCGGACTAGCGGGTCCCACAGATACGCAGTATTTT,CASSLILGLAGPTDTQYF
NA,TRBJ2-7,NA,TRBV7-3,TGTGCCAGCAGCTTAAATTTCGGGCGGGTCACTTCCTACGAGCAGTACTTC,CASSLNFGRVTSYEQYF
few,TRBJ2-2,NA,TRBV4-3,TGCGCCAGCGGGGGCGCGGTACAGACTAACACCGGGGAGCTGTTTTTT,CASGGAVQTNTGELFF
few,TRBJ2-3,TRBD2,TRBV12-5,TGTGCTAGTGGTTTGGTACTAGCGGGGATAACAGATACGCAGTATTTT,CASGLVLAGITDTQYF
NA,TRBJ2-7,TRBD1,TRBV20-1,TGCAGTGCTAGAGCCCCGGGACAGGGAAGGTGGTACGAGCAGTACTTC,CSARAPGQGRWYEQYF
few,TRBJ2-7,NA,TRBV5-1,TGCGCCAGCAGCTGGGACGGGACCTCCTACGAGCAGTACTTC,CASSWDGTSYEQYF
NA,TRBJ2-7,TRBD1,TRBV29-1,TGCAGCGTTGGTAACAGGGGTGATGAGCAGTACTTC,CSVGNRGDEQYF
NA,TRBJ2-7,TRBD1,TRBV15,TGTGCCACCAGCAGAGATCAGGGGGCCGAGCAGTACTTC,CATSRDQGAEQYF
NA,TRBJ1-4,TRBD1,TRBV20-1,TGCAGTGCTAGACTGGGACAGCCGGGTGGCGAAAAACTGTTTTTT,CSARLGQPGGEKLFF
few,TRBJ2-2,TRBD2,TRBV6-1,TGTGCCAGCAACGTAGCGGGGGGCCGGAGGACCGGGGAGCTGTTTTTT,CASNVAGGRRTGELFF
few,TRBJ2-3,NA,TRBV3-1,TGTGCCAGCAGCCAAGTTGGGGGGGATACGCAGTATTTT,CASSQVGGDTQYF
once,TRBJ2-5,NA,TRBV29-1,TGCAGCACCCGGGACCAAGAGACCCAGTACTTC,CSTRDQETQYF
NA,TRBJ2-3,NA,TRBV25-1,TGTGCCAGCAGTGAAGGGAACGGGGGTGGTTTCACTGATACGCAGTATTTT,CASSEGNGGGFTDTQYF
NA,TRBJ1-2,NA,TRBV6-5,TGTGCCAGCAGTTCCCCGTCCGAGTACTATGGCTACACCTTC,CASSSPSEYYGYTF
NA,TRBJ2-5,NA,TRBV7-2,TGTGCCAGCAGCTTAGAAGGGACGGATTATCAGACCCAGTACTTC,CASSLEGTDYQTQYF
NA,TRBJ1-5,TRBD1,TRBV7-9,TGTGCCAGCAGCTCTTACAGGGGAGGAAGCAATCAGCCCCAGCATTTT,CASSSYRGGSNQPQHF